Listed below are T cell receptor beta chains from one sample, sequenced in a study of Ad26.COV2.S vaccination and SARS-CoV-2 variants. Only in-frame clones appear in the TCRdb table, and some are missing; sequencing was by immunoSEQ multiplex PCR. The table includes around 340,000 clones, 65% to 90% detected once. The sample in question was peripheral blood, obtained in a trial of Ad26.COV2.S vaccine versus placebo. Receptor source: a person between 18 and 59 years old who received the Ad26.COV2.S COVID-19 vaccine or a placebo. Each CDR3 is given with its conserved first and last residue. A D gene is named only where the DNA matches it firmly. Clone size is given for some rows only: seen once, a few or many times, or a class if the clone is expanded.

d_call clone_size j_call cdr3_length v_call cdr3_nt cdr3_aa
TRBD2 few TRBJ2-2 16 TRBV11-1 TGTGCCAGCAGCTTGGGGCTAGCGGGAGTTACCGGGGAGCTGTTTTTT CASSLGLAGVTGELFF
NA few TRBJ2-7 13 TRBV5-5 TGTGCCAGCAGCTACAGCGGCCTGCTCGAGCAGTACTTC CASSYSGLLEQYF
NA NA TRBJ2-1 15 TRBV27 TGTGCCAGCAGTTCAACCCGGACTCCTCGGAATGAGCAGTTCTTC CASSSTRTPRNEQFF
NA NA TRBJ1-6 15 TRBV7-2 TGTGCCAGCAGCTTAGGTGGCCGTTATAATTCACCCCTCCACTTT CASSLGGRYNSPLHF
NA NA TRBJ1-4 15 TRBV2 TGTGCCAGCAGGCGGACGGCCTCAACTAATGAAAAACTGTTTTTT CASRRTASTNEKLFF
NA few TRBJ1-1 13 TRBV6-5 TGTGCCAGCCGCTGGCAGGGATGGTCTGAAGCTTTCTTT CASRWQGWSEAFF
NA NA TRBJ1-4 16 TRBV25-1 TGTGCCAGCAGTGAATTGAAGGGGACCGCCAATGAAAAACTGTTTTTT CASSELKGTANEKLFF
TRBD2 NA TRBJ2-1 14 TRBV18 TGTGCCAGTTCAAAAGGCGGGGGGGCCGCTGAGCAGTTCTTC CASSKGGGAAEQFF
NA NA TRBJ2-7 13 TRBV18 TGTGCCAGCTCACCACCAGGGGACTACGAGCAGTACTTC CASSPPGDYEQYF
NA once TRBJ1-4 15 TRBV10-3 TGTGCCATCAGTGAGGAAGCGGGGGGGATGGAAAAACTGTTTTTT CAISEEAGGMEKLFF
NA few TRBJ2-7 11 TRBV14 TGTGCCAGCAGTGCCTCCTACGAGCAGTACTTC CASSASYEQYF
NA NA TRBJ2-7 11 TRBV28 TGTGCCAGCAGTGTCTACGGGGAGCAGTACTTC CASSVYGEQYF
TRBD1 NA TRBJ2-5 13 TRBV28 TGTGCCAGCAGGCCCACAGGGGGCAGGACCCAGTACTTC CASRPTGGRTQYF
TRBD1 NA TRBJ1-3 21 TRBV23-1 TGCGCCAGCAGTCAAGAGGGGGCGGGCGCGGGGCAGGGACTTTCTGGAAACACCATATATTTT CASSQEGAGAGQGLSGNTIYF
TRBD1 NA TRBJ2-7 14 TRBV6-5 TGTGCCAGCAACATTGGACAGGGGGCTTACGAGCAGTACTTC CASNIGQGAYEQYF
TRBD2 once TRBJ2-1 14 TRBV7-2 TGTGCCAGCAGGGGACTAGCGGGGGGAAATGAGCAGTTCTTC CASRGLAGGNEQFF
NA few TRBJ1-5 14 TRBV7-2 TGTGCCAGCAGCCCCCGGGGGGGCGGTCAGCCCCAGCATTTT CASSPRGGGQPQHF
NA once TRBJ1-1 13 TRBV4-3 TGCGCCAGCAGCCCGGGGGTCGGAACTGAAGCTTTCTTT CASSPGVGTEAFF
NA once TRBJ1-1 15 TRBV27 TGTGCCAGCAGTTTATCGGGCCTGCGGAACACTGAAGCTTTCTTT CASSLSGLRNTEAFF
NA NA TRBJ2-7 15 TRBV4-1 TGCGCCAGCAGCCAAGGTGGTGAGAGCTCCTACGAGCAGTACTTC CASSQGGESSYEQYF
NA NA TRBJ1-6 16 TRBV4-2 TGTGCCAGCAGCCAAGATGGGGAGGGCAGAGGGTCACCCCTCCACTTT CASSQDGEGRGSPLHF
NA NA TRBJ1-1 13 TRBV19 TGTGCCAGTAGTATAGTGGGACGGTCTGAAGCTTTCTTT CASSIVGRSEAFF
NA NA TRBJ2-1 18 TRBV9 TGTGCCAGCAGCGTAGGGTTAGGAGAAGTAGCCCCATACAATGAGCAGTTCTTC CASSVGLGEVAPYNEQFF
TRBD1 NA TRBJ2-7 14 TRBV5-1 TGCGCCAGCAGCACCTTACAGGGGGCGCACGAGCAGTACTTC CASSTLQGAHEQYF
TRBD2 NA TRBJ2-7 15 TRBV27 TGTGCCAGCAGTTCTGGACTAGCGGGAGTAGGCGAGCAGTACTTC CASSSGLAGVGEQYF
NA few TRBJ1-1 13 TRBV5-1 TGCGCCAGCAGCTTGGGGGTGAACACTGAAGCTTTCTTT CASSLGVNTEAFF
NA NA TRBJ1-2 12 TRBV29-1 TGCAGCGTACCAGGGCGATCGTTAGGCTACACCTTC CSVPGRSLGYTF
NA once TRBJ1-1 13 TRBV5-1 TGCGCCAGCAGCATCAGGGCAAACACTGAAGCTTTCTTT CASSIRANTEAFF
NA NA TRBJ2-3 17 TRBV11-2 TGTGCCAGCAGCTTAGACCCGTCCCGCGGGAATGCAGATACGCAGTATTTT CASSLDPSRGNADTQYF
TRBD1 NA TRBJ2-7 13 TRBV28 TGTGCCAGCAGTTCCGGACAGGGGTACGAGCAGTACTTC CASSSGQGYEQYF
NA NA TRBJ1-4 14 TRBV2 TGTGCCAGCAGATGGAGGGGGGAGGGCGAAAAACTGTTTTTT CASRWRGEGEKLFF
TRBD2 once TRBJ2-1 18 TRBV3-1/TRBV3-2 TGTGCCAGCAGCCAAGGAAGGTGGAGCGGGGGGTACGACAATGAGCAGTTCTTC CASSQGRWSGGYDNEQFF
NA NA TRBJ2-5 14 TRBV7-2 TGTGCCAGCAGCGCGCCCCGGTCTAGAGAGACCCAGTACTTC CASSAPRSRETQYF
NA once TRBJ2-7 15 TRBV10-3 TGTGCCATCAGTGGGACAGCTACAGACTCCTACGAGCAGTACTTC CAISGTATDSYEQYF
NA NA TRBJ1-1 12 TRBV28 TGTGCCAGCCGGGACCCGAACACTGAAGCTTTCTTT CASRDPNTEAFF
TRBD2 NA TRBJ2-2 15 TRBV9 TGTGCCAGCAGCGCGGGAGGGTCGAACACCGGGGAGCTGTTTTTT CASSAGGSNTGELFF